The 13 T cell receptor beta chains given below trace back to one sample, sequenced in a study of T cell responses to AZD1222 COVID-19 vaccine (dated by TCRdb to the early 2020s). Libraries were made using the immunoSEQ multiplex PCR assay. The table was pulled from immuneACCESS by TCRdb, which kept in-frame rearrangements only. Such tables lose some clones; where checked, under half of the loss comes from unresolved V genes, and the rest has no known cause. In all, the sample holds around 160,000 clones, and approximately 90% of those were seen once. Approximately 1.1% of the sample rests with the top ten. The label giving this sample's time point can be read as: about 28 days (+/-7) after the second vaccine dose. The input for sequencing was peripheral blood, taken 28 days after the second AZD1222 dose. All receptors come from an adult who received the AZD1222 COVID-19 vaccine.

The chain links TRBV6-5 to TRBJ1-2; the match to TRBD1 covers 8 bases. Germline CDR1 is MNHEY and CDR2 is SVGAGI. This CDR3 has 15 amino acids. Losses at the gene ends were 6 bases for V and 6 bases for J; bases not matched to a gene: 12. The CDR3: CASSPWTGRLDGYTF. CDR3 nucleotides: TGTGCCAGCAGCCCCTGGACAGGGAGACTCGATGGCTACACCTTC.

The CDR3 sequence is CASSLRGDLTNEKLFF. In nucleotides, the CDR3 is TGTGCCAGCAGCTTGCGGGGGGACCTAACTAATGAAAAACTGTTTTTT. The V call is TRBV5-4, the J call TRBJ1-4; weak D call: TRBD1 (5 bases). The CDR3 extends over 16 amino acids. V gave up 1 base and J gave up 1 base, with 11 bases separating them. Germline assignment: CDR1 SGHNT and CDR2 YYREEE (reference sequence).

CDR3 nucleotides: TGTGCCAGTAGTATGGGACGGGGCTACAATGAGCAGTTCTTC. Translating it yields CASSMGRGYNEQFF. The chain employs TRBV19 and TRBJ2-1, with D perhaps TRBD1 or TRBD2 (5 bases each). This CDR3 spans 14 amino acids. Germline V CDR1 and CDR2: LNHDA, SQIVND (reference sequence). Trimming removed 3 bases at V and 3 bases at J, with 9 bases between.

This rearrangement joins TRBV9 to TRBJ1-3; no definite D call. CDR1 SGDLS and CDR2 YYNGEE come from the germline V gene. The CDR3 runs 14 residues. Trimming cost V 2 bases and J 8 bases, with 14 bases left between them. CDR3 sequence (DNA): TGTGCCAGCAGCGTGGTACACTCCGCGGACACCATATATTTT. This gives the protein CASSVVHSADTIYF.

The V and J genes are TRBV18 and TRBJ2-2, with 10 nucleotides matching TRBD1. Germline CDR1 reads KGHSH; CDR2 reads LQKENI. The CDR3 has 15 residues. V trimming: 4 bases; J trimming: 3 bases; junction bases outside the gene matches: 2. CDR3 sequence reads: CASSLGTGDTGELFF. In nucleotides, the CDR3 is TGTGCCAGCTCACTAGGGACAGGGGACACCGGGGAGCTGTTTTTT.

The chain combines TRBV5-1 with TRBJ1-3; D not certain. CDR1 SGHRS and CDR2 YFSETQ come from the germline V gene. There are 16 residues in the CDR3. V gave up 0 bases and J gave up 0 bases, with 10 bases separating them. For the CDR3, the DNA is TGCGCCAGCAGCTTGGTTGGGCCGCTCTCTGGAAACACCATATATTTT. Its translation is CASSLVGPLSGNTIYF.

V and J are TRBV6-1 and TRBJ2-1, with a tentative D call TRBD1 (5 bases). The CDR3 contains 15 residues. V lost 1 base, J lost 9 bases, and 16 bases lay in between. Germline V gene data show CDR1 as MNHNS and CDR2 as SASEGT. The CDR3 bases are TGTGCCAGCAGTGAAGACGCAGGGCTTATCGGTGAGCAGTTCTTC. Translating gives CASSEDAGLIGEQFF.

The CDR3 sequence is CASSESWGLAGETQYF. CDR3 nucleotides: TGTGCCAGCAGTGAATCTTGGGGACTAGCTGGGGAGACCCAGTACTTC. The V and J genes are TRBV2 and TRBJ2-5; 9 bases fit TRBD2. Germline V gives CDR1 SNHLY, CDR2 FYNNEI. The CDR3 length is 16 residues. V shed 2 bases and J 5 bases; nucleotides not matched to a gene: 9.

This clone occurred a few times. The rearrangement uses TRBV19 and TRBJ2-2; D may be TRBD2 (6 bases). V lost 6 bases and J 5 bases, leaving 19 bases between the germline ends. Germline CDR1 is LNHDA and CDR2 is SQIVND (reference sequence). The CDR3 contains 16 residues. CDR3 coding DNA: TGTGCCAGTAGCCCGTTTAAGAGGGCGGGGACCGGGGAGCTGTTTTTT. It yields the protein CASSPFKRAGTGELFF. The full variable domain, with the rest looked up from reference TRBV19 and TRBJ2-2, is DGGITQSPKYLFRKEGQNVTLSCEQNLNHDAMYWYRQDPGQGLRLIYYSQIVNDFQKGDIAEGYSVSREKKESFPLTVTSAQKNPTAFYLCASSPFKRAGTGELFFGEGSRLTVL.

J is TRBJ2-2 and V is TRBV5-4, with TRBD1 as a possible D gene (6 bases). Germline assignment: CDR1 SGHNT and CDR2 YYREEE (reference sequence). V gave up 2 bases and J gave up 5 bases, with 10 bases separating them. The CDR3 is made up of 14 amino acids. CDR3 sequence (DNA): TGTGCCAGCAGCTTCAAGGGGGAGACCGGGGAGCTGTTTTTT. As protein: CASSFKGETGELFF.

The chain combines TRBV9 with TRBJ1-1; D uncertain. Germline assignment: CDR1 SGDLS and CDR2 YYNGEE. CDR3 size: 12 residues. V shed 3 bases and J shed 0 bases, with 3 bases lying between them. The CDR3 DNA is TGTGCCAGCAGCGGTATGAACACTGAAGCTTTCTTT. The encoded protein is CASSGMNTEAFF.

In nucleotides, the CDR3 is TGTGCCACCAGCAGTACTAATTCACCCCTCCACTTT. This gives the protein CATSSTNSPLHF. The chain couples TRBV15 to TRBJ1-6, with D hard to call. The V gene lost 3 bases and the J gene lost 6 bases, with 3 bases spanning the gap. Germline V CDR1 and CDR2: LNHNV, YYDKDF (reference sequence). The CDR3 length is 12 residues.

The V and J genes are TRBV9 and TRBJ1-1; D is undetermined. Trimming shortened V by 0 bases and J by 3 bases, and 12 bases separated the two germline ends. CDR1 SGDLS and CDR2 YYNGEE come from the germline V gene. The CDR3 runs 15 residues. CDR3 sequence reads: CASSVGRAVDTEAFF. The CDR3, as DNA: TGTGCCAGCAGCGTAGGTCGGGCAGTCGACACTGAAGCTTTCTTT.